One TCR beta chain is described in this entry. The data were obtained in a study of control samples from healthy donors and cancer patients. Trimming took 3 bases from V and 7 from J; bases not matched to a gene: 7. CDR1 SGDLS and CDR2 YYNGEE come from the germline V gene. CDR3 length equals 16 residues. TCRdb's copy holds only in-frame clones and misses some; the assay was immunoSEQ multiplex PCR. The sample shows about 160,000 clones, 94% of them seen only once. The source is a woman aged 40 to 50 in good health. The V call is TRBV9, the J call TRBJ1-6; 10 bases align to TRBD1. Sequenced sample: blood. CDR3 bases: TGTGCCAGCAGCGCGAAACGGGGACAGGGGAATTCACCCCTCCACTTT. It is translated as CASSAKRGQGNSPLHF.